The 17 T cell receptor beta chains below come from one sample, sequenced in a study of blood T cell repertoires in COVID-19. The repertoire was sequenced with immunoSEQ multiplex PCR; TCRdb's copy has only in-frame clones and lacks some. The profile shows about 33,000 clones, about 86% of them singletons. Input material: peripheral blood. The receptors derive from a woman of 80 years or more with active or convalescent COVID-19.

This chain connects TRBV7-9 to TRBJ1-3; D might be TRBD1 (5 bases). Germline V gives CDR1 SEHNR, CDR2 FQNEAQ (reference sequence). Trimming took off 5 bases at V and 8 bases at J, with 22 bases between the two ends. This CDR3 comprises 16 residues. CDR3 in amino acids: CASSANRNLGVDTIYF. The CDR3 DNA is TGTGCCAGCAGCGCAAACAGGAACTTGGGCGTTGACACCATATATTTT.

The chain employs TRBV30 and TRBJ1-1; tentatively, D is TRBD1 (5 bases). Germline values: CDR1 GTSNPN, CDR2 SVGIG (reference sequence). The CDR3 length is 14 residues. V lost 8 bases and J lost 2, with 18 bases in between. The CDR3 sequence is CALTDGRVNTEAFF. The CDR3 DNA reads as TGTGCCCTTACCGATGGCAGGGTTAACACTGAAGCTTTCTTT.

The sample holds a few counts of this clone. This rearrangement joins TRBV9 to TRBJ1-6; no clear D. Germline CDR1 and CDR2: SGDLS and YYNGEE. Deletions cut 2 bases from V and 11 bases from J, with 11 bases between. The CDR3 length is 13 residues. Here the CDR3 reads CASSVVGSPPLHF. In nucleotides, the CDR3 is TGTGCCAGCAGCGTCGTCGGGTCACCACCCCTCCACTTT.

This clone has only one observation. This chain joins TRBV2 and TRBJ2-1; 8 nucleotides match TRBD2. The ends lost 4 bases at V and 3 bases at J; junction bases unmatched: 5. Germline V gene lookup returns CDR1 SNHLY and CDR2 FYNNEI. The CDR3 is 15 residues long. The CDR3 nucleotides are TGTGCCAGCAGTGCAATAGCGGGATTCTACAATGAGCAGTTCTTC. Encoded protein: CASSAIAGFYNEQFF.

This rearrangement joins TRBV19 to TRBJ1-2, with TRBD1 matching over 7 bases. The V gene end was trimmed by 2 bases and the J gene end by 2 bases; junction bases not matched to a gene: 2. The CDR3 is made up of 14 amino acids. The germline V gene has CDR1 LNHDA and CDR2 SQIVND (reference sequence). The CDR3 is CASSITGVNYGYTF. CDR3 in DNA: TGTGCCAGTAGTATAACAGGGGTCAACTATGGCTACACCTTC.

This chain uses TRBV7-2 with TRBJ1-2; D is ambiguous. Germline V gene lookup returns CDR1 SGHTA and CDR2 FQGNSA. CDR3 length: 15 residues. The ends were cut back, 5 bases at V and 4 bases at J, with 17 bases in the middle. The CDR3 here is CASSPEGTIGYGYTF. The CDR3 bases are TGTGCCAGCAGCCCCGAGGGTACGATAGGCTATGGCTACACCTTC.

A single count supports this clone. The rearrangement links TRBV6-5 to TRBJ2-7; 7 bases fit TRBD2. This CDR3 region has 16 residues. V shed 2 bases, J shed 0 bases, and the junction held 7 bases outside the gene matches. CDR1 is MNHEY and CDR2 is SVGAGI in the germline V gene. CDR3 coding DNA: TGTGCCAGCAGTTACGGGACTAAAAGAAGCTCCTACGAGCAGTACTTC. It yields the protein CASSYGTKRSSYEQYF.

The V and J genes are TRBV11-2 and TRBJ1-3; D possibly corresponds to TRBD1 (5 bases). This CDR3 region has 15 residues. V was shortened by 3 bases and J by 1 base, with 10 bases between the two germline ends. Germline CDR1 reads SGHAT; CDR2 reads FQNNGV. CDR3 nucleotide sequence: TGTGCCAGCAGCTTGCCCCCAGGGTCTGGAAACACCATATATTTT. Its translation: CASSLPPGSGNTIYF. Full variable domain (rest looked up from reference TRBV11-2 and TRBJ1-3): EAGVAQSPRYKIIEKRQSVAFWCNPISGHATLYWYQQILGQGPKLLIQFQNNGVVDDSQLPKDRFSAERLKGVDSTLKIQPAKLEDSAVYLCASSLPPGSGNTIYFGEGSWLTVV.

The rearrangement uses TRBV27 and TRBJ2-3, with 8 positions matching TRBD2. The V gene end was trimmed by 5 bases and the J gene end by 2 bases; junction bases not matched to a gene: 12. Germline values: CDR1 MNHEY, CDR2 SMNVEV (reference sequence). CDR3 length equals 17 residues. The CDR3 spells CASSPLLLAVDTDTQYF. The CDR3 DNA reads TGTGCCAGCAGTCCCCTTTTACTAGCGGTCGACACAGATACGCAGTATTTT.

The rearrangement joins TRBV28 to TRBJ2-3; D remains ambiguous. Trimming took 3 bases from V and 3 from J, leaving 4 bases between them. The length of the CDR3 is 12 residues. CDR1 and CDR2 (germline): MDHEN, SYDVKM. This CDR3 reads CASSFATDTQYF. CDR3 nucleotide sequence: TGTGCCAGCAGTTTCGCGACAGATACGCAGTATTTT.

The chain joins TRBV6-1 to TRBJ2-7; unclear D gene. Germline V gives CDR1 MNHNS, CDR2 SASEGT. Between the trimmed V and J ends, which lost 3 bases and 1 base, there was a span of 7 bases. The CDR3 spans 13 residues. The CDR3, as DNA: TGTGCCAGCAGTGAGACACCTTCCTACGAGCAGTACTTC. Its translation is CASSETPSYEQYF.

This sequence joins TRBV19 and TRBJ1-1; D uncertain. The CDR3 length is 14 residues. CDR1 is LNHDA, CDR2 SQIVND, per germline (reference sequence). V shed 4 bases and J shed 5 bases, with 14 bases lying between them. The CDR3 spells CASSNPYVRTEAFF. In DNA form, the CDR3 reads TGTGCCAGTAGTAATCCGTACGTCAGAACTGAAGCTTTCTTT.

The V and J genes are TRBV5-6 and TRBJ1-4, with D tentatively TRBD1 (5 bases). There are 16 residues in the CDR3. CDR1 is SGHDT and CDR2 is YYEEEE in the germline V gene. The ends were cut back, 0 bases at V and 4 bases at J, with 13 bases in the middle. The chain's CDR3 is CASSLDGQGGNEKLFF. In nucleotides, the CDR3 is TGTGCCAGCAGCTTGGATGGTCAGGGAGGTAATGAAAAACTGTTTTTT.

V gene TRBV4-2 combines with J gene TRBJ2-7; a weak D match, TRBD1 (6 bases). Germline values: CDR1 LGHNA, CDR2 YNFKEQ. Trimming stripped 0 bases from V and 3 bases from J, with 18 bases between. This CDR3 has 17 amino acids. The CDR3 protein is CASSQDYPWTANYEQYF. The CDR3 DNA sequence: TGTGCCAGCAGCCAAGATTACCCCTGGACAGCCAACTACGAGCAGTACTTC.

The chain has TRBV7-2 and TRBJ2-7; TRBD1 is a possible D gene (5 bases). There are 14 residues in the CDR3. The V and J ends lost 1 base and 7 bases respectively, with 14 bases between them. The germline V gene has CDR1 SGHTA and CDR2 FQGNSA. CDR3 in DNA: TGTGCCAGCAGCTTAGGATTGCAGGGTGATGAGCAGTACTTC. This encodes CASSLGLQGDEQYF.

This rearrangement joins TRBV7-2 to TRBJ1-1; maybe TRBD1 (5 bases). Trimming took off 5 bases at V and 7 bases at J, with 14 bases between the two ends. CDR1 SGHTA and CDR2 FQGNSA come from the germline V gene. The CDR3 totals 13 residues. The CDR3 loop reads CASSPRIGGEAFF. DNA of the CDR3: TGTGCCAGCAGCCCGAGGATCGGGGGTGAAGCTTTCTTT.

V usage is TRBV7-9 and J usage is TRBJ2-1; 7 positions match TRBD2. Germline trimming cut 2 bases from V and 9 bases from J; bases unmatched to any gene: 13. The CDR3 consists of 16 residues. Germline CDR1 and CDR2: SEHNR and FQNEAQ (reference sequence). The CDR3 loop reads CASSLLSAGVVGEQFF. The CDR3 DNA reads TGTGCCAGCAGCTTATTATCGGCGGGGGTGGTGGGTGAGCAGTTCTTC. Drawing the rest from reference TRBV7-9 and TRBJ2-1, the complete variable domain is DTGVSQNPRHKITKRGQNVTFRCDPISEHNRLYWYRQTLGQGPEFLTYFQNEAQLEKSRLLSDRFSAERPKGSFSTLEIQRTEQGDSAMYLCASSLLSAGVVGEQFFGPGTRLTVL.